These 7 T cell receptor beta chains were sequenced from one sample in a study of cytomegalovirus exposure and HLA in healthy donors. PCR primers comprised 60 Vbeta and 13 Jbeta primers. TCRdb keeps only in-frame clones here, not all; method: immunoSEQ multiplex PCR. The profile shows 100,000 or so clones, 69% of them singletons. The specimen sequenced was PBMCs. These receptors all stem from a man aged 25 to 40 in good health and CMV-seronegative.

The rearrangement joins TRBV2 to TRBJ2-2; the D gene is possibly TRBD2 (5 bases). The length of the CDR3 is 12 residues. Trimming cost V 5 bases and J 7 bases, with 8 bases left between them. The germline CDR1 and CDR2 sequences are SNHLY and FYNNEI. The CDR3 DNA sequence: TGTGCCAGCAGTTTTCGGGACGGGGAGCTGTTTTTT. This gives the protein CASSFRDGELFF.

The rearrangement links TRBV7-3 to TRBJ2-7; D gene ambiguous. Per germline, CDR1 SGHTA and CDR2 FQGTGA. This CDR3 comprises 14 residues. V lost 4 bases, J lost 0 bases, and 10 bases lay in between. CDR3 protein: CASSSHSGSYEQYF. For the CDR3, the DNA is TGTGCCAGCAGCTCGCACTCAGGCTCCTACGAGCAGTACTTC.

This clone was counted only a few times. Other nucleotide sequences in the sample specify the same CDR3. The rearrangement uses TRBV6-1 and TRBJ1-4; the D is unclear. The CDR3 is made up of 13 amino acids. The V gene lost 5 bases and the J gene lost 4 bases, with 8 bases spanning the gap. Germline assignment: CDR1 MNHNS and CDR2 SASEGT. CDR3 DNA sequence: TGTGCCAGCAGTTTGCAGCGTAATGAAAAACTGTTTTTT. It is translated as CASSLQRNEKLFF.

This clone was picked up a small number of times. This chain joins TRBV19 and TRBJ2-2, with TRBD1 matching 7 bases. From germline, CDR1 is LNHDA and CDR2 SQIVND (reference sequence). V trimming: 5 bases; J trimming: 8 bases; junction bases outside the gene matches: 11. The CDR3 spans 15 residues. CDR3 sequence: CASSLWGQFSGELFF. The CDR3 nucleotides read TGTGCCAGTAGTCTATGGGGACAGTTCTCAGGGGAGCTGTTTTTT.

This clone was seen just once. V is TRBV7-2 and J is TRBJ2-5; TRBD2 aligns across 15 bases. After removal of 5 bases from V and 2 bases from J, the junction contained 3 bases not matched to a gene. This CDR3 has 16 residues. Germline CDR1 and CDR2: SGHTA and FQGNSA. CDR3 coding DNA: TGTGCCAGCAGCGCCGGACTAGCGGGAGGGCAAGAGACCCAGTACTTC. The encoded protein is CASSAGLAGGQETQYF.

This sequence joins TRBV6-6 and TRBJ1-5; D is unresolved. CDR1 is MNHNY, CDR2 SVGAGI, per germline (reference sequence). The CDR3 totals 14 residues. Trimming stripped 2 bases from V and 5 bases from J, with 10 bases between. The CDR3 region is CASSYINGDQPQHF. In DNA form, the CDR3 reads TGTGCCAGCAGTTACATTAACGGAGATCAGCCCCAGCATTTT.

This clone was seen only a few times. CDR3 region: CASSPSERAIRYF. The CDR3 DNA sequence: TGTGCCAGCAGTCCTTCTGAGCGGGCGATTCGCTACTTC. The V call is TRBV6-5, the J call TRBJ2-5; D is perhaps TRBD2 (6 bases). V was clipped by 5 bases and J by 14 bases, with 21 bases between them. Germline V gives CDR1 MNHEY, CDR2 SVGAGI. The CDR3 length is 13 residues.